The sequence of this TCR beta chain was determined in a study of human T cells and chemical hapten exposure. Across the study: Each patient's scalp received weekly diphenylcyclopropenone throughout the approximately 25-week study.

This clonotype has only a few counts. Time point reported: patch test 1, 2 weeks after DPC sensitization. Regarding treatment: therapeutic diphenylcyclopropenone sensitization with weekly scalp DPC. Alopecia patients between 18 and 70 years old and suitable for DPC were used as donors. The CDR3 totals 14 residues. Germline V lookup: CDR1 GTSNPN, CDR2 SVGIG (reference sequence). V was trimmed by 5 bases and J by 8 bases, leaving 19 bases between them. MiXCR, run by TCRdb on the RACE reads, gives a single entry per CDR3 protein. The table includes about 80,000 distinct CDR3 sequences, about 7.5% detected once.

V and J are TRBV30 and TRBJ2-1; D is perhaps TRBD1 (6 bases). The clonotype comes from a woman younger than 45 with alopecia areata. Some clones in this sample may be carry-over from other donors' samples. Sequences were derived from whole blood, sampled in connection with sensitization to the hapten diphenylcyclopropenone (DPC). CDR3 region: CAWVIQQGGYEQFF. The CDR3, as DNA: TGTGCCTGGGTTATTCAACAAGGGGGATATGAGCAGTTCTTC.